This T cell receptor beta chain was obtained from a study of blood T cell repertoires in COVID-19. The CDR3 length is 13 residues. Looked up from germline, CDR1 is KGHDR and CDR2 is SFDVKD. V shed 4 bases, J shed 3 bases, and the junction held 2 bases outside the gene matches. Per the original methods: By means of reference gene primer amplification, nucleated cell counts were estimated. The protocol was immunoSEQ multiplex PCR, while the TCRdb copy is restricted to in-frame clones and leaves out a portion. V and J calls and clone size are as listed in that table; D and trimming were resolved from the DNA. The table records about 20,000 clones, approximately 93% of them present only once.

The chain couples TRBV24-1 to TRBJ2-7, with TRBD1 identical over 7 bases. The clonotype originates from a woman aged 50 to 65 with active COVID-19. Source material: peripheral blood. The CDR3 region is CATSDWDSYEQYF. For the CDR3, the DNA is TGTGCCACCAGTGACTGGGACAGCTACGAGCAGTACTTC.